This passage covers 21 T cell receptor beta chains from one sample sequenced in a study of cytotoxic CD8 clonotypes in ibrutinib-treated CLL. The assay was immunoSEQ multiplex PCR, and TCRdb's table has in-frame clones only and misses some. Here the sample spans 300,000 to 350,000 clones, about 80% being singletons. The material was PBMCs, obtained before ibrutinib treatment. Receptors were obtained from a human donor with chronic lymphocytic leukemia.

The V call is TRBV7-9, the J call TRBJ2-5; perhaps TRBD1 as D (6 bases). The CDR3 length is 15 residues. Germline CDR1 reads SEHNR; CDR2 reads FQNEAQ (reference sequence). Trimming removed 4 bases at V and 5 bases at J, with 17 bases between. The CDR3 region has the DNA TGTGCCAGCAGCTCCGAAACAGGGTTTTACGAGACCCAGTACTTC. Its translation: CASSSETGFYETQYF.

The chain combines TRBV29-1 with TRBJ2-3; tentatively, D is TRBD2 (6 bases). The germline CDR1 and CDR2 sequences are SQVTM and ANQGSEA. This CDR3 spans 16 amino acids. Trimming took 0 bases from V and 0 from J, leaving 13 bases between them. The CDR3 region is CSVEELAGTSTDTQYF. In nucleotides, the CDR3 is TGCAGCGTTGAAGAGCTAGCAGGGACTAGCACAGATACGCAGTATTTT.

Comments on this clone: Other DNA sequences in this specimen translate into the identical CDR3. This rearrangement joins TRBV9 to TRBJ1-5; D call uncertain. The CDR3 extends over 14 amino acids. The V gene's germline CDR1 is SGDLS and CDR2 YYNGEE. V shed 2 bases and J shed 1 base, with 7 bases lying between them. The CDR3 bases are TGTGCCAGCAGCGTTGGGCAGAGCAATCAGCCCCAGCATTTT. Translation: CASSVGQSNQPQHF.

The chain employs TRBV30 and TRBJ2-1; TRBD2 agrees at 8 bases. The trim removed 1 base at V and 2 bases at J, leaving 4 bases unmatched. CDR3 length equals 15 residues. The germline V gene has CDR1 GTSNPN and CDR2 SVGIG (reference sequence). The CDR3 is CAWSEGGRTYNEQFF. In DNA, the CDR3 is TGTGCCTGGAGTGAGGGCGGGAGGACCTACAATGAGCAGTTCTTC. The variable domain in full, with the rest retrieved from reference TRBV30 and TRBJ2-1, is SQTIHQWPATLVQPVGSPLSLECTVEGTSNPNLYWYRQAAGRGLQLLFYSVGIGQISSEVPQNLSASRPQDRQFILSSKKLLLSDSGFYLCAWSEGGRTYNEQFFGPGTRLTVL.

The chain combines TRBV11-3 with TRBJ2-3; either TRBD1 or TRBD2 may supply D (5 bases each). This CDR3 is built from 15 residues. Per the germline V gene, CDR1 is SGHNT and CDR2 is YENEEA. Trimming pared 5 bases from V and 0 bases from J, leaving 12 bases between. CDR3 sequence reads: CASSERGDSTDTQYF. CDR3 nucleotide sequence: TGTGCCAGCAGCGAGAGGGGAGATAGCACAGATACGCAGTATTTT. Supplemented by reference TRBV11-3 and TRBJ2-3, the full variable domain reads EAGVVQSPRYKIIEKKQPVAFWCNPISGHNTLYWYLQNLGQGPELLIRYENEEAVDDSQLPKDRFSAERLKGVDSTLKIQPAELGDSAVYLCASSERGDSTDTQYFGPGTRLTVL.

The chain carries TRBV7-2 and TRBJ2-7; D is perhaps TRBD2 (5 bases). The V gene's germline CDR1 is SGHTA and CDR2 FQGNSA. This CDR3 has 14 residues. V lost 0 bases, J lost 4 bases, and 10 bases lay in between. CDR3 sequence (DNA): TGTGCCAGCAGCTTAGCTGGTAGCGCGTACGAGCAGTACTTC. This sequence encodes CASSLAGSAYEQYF.

This clone is a singleton in its sample. The chain combines TRBV7-9 with TRBJ1-4; D might be TRBD1 (6 bases). Germline CDR1 and CDR2: SEHNR and FQNEAQ (reference sequence). V lost 1 base and J 4 bases, leaving 13 bases between the germline ends. The CDR3 covers 16 residues. The CDR3 nucleotides are TGTGCCAGCAGCTTAGTTGGGGGCACCCTTAATGAAAAACTGTTTTTT. Protein product: CASSLVGGTLNEKLFF.

The chain has TRBV6-1 and TRBJ1-2; TRBD1 aligns across 10 bases. CDR3 size: 14 residues. Germline loops: CDR1 MNHNS, CDR2 SASEGT. V shed 6 bases, J shed 8 bases, and the junction held 9 bases outside the gene matches. The CDR3 coding sequence is TGTGCCAGCAGAGCCGGGACAGGGGTAGGCGGCTACACCTTC. It specifies CASRAGTGVGGYTF.

V is TRBV7-8 and J is TRBJ2-2, with 7 positions matching TRBD2. CDR1 and CDR2 from the germline V gene are SGHVS and FQNEAQ. V lost 3 bases and J lost 0; bases outside the gene matches: 7. The CDR3 is 17 amino acids. CDR3 sequence: CASSFGTSATNTGELFF. The CDR3 DNA reads TGTGCCAGCAGCTTCGGAACTAGCGCCACGAACACCGGGGAGCTGTTTTTT.

J is TRBJ2-7 and V is TRBV5-1; tentative D call: TRBD2 (5 bases). The CDR3 extends over 16 amino acids. V was shortened by 2 bases and J by 3 bases, with 18 bases between the two germline ends. The germline CDR1 and CDR2 sequences are SGHRS and YFSETQ. CDR3 DNA sequence: TGCGCCAGCAGCTTAAATCCTTCCAGGACTTACTACGAGCAGTACTTC. Translating gives CASSLNPSRTYYEQYF.

V usage is TRBV27 and J usage is TRBJ2-1; D may match TRBD1 or TRBD2 (5 bases each). Trimming shortened V by 5 bases and J by 0 bases, and 14 bases separated the two germline ends. CDR3 length equals 16 residues. Germline CDR1 is MNHEY and CDR2 is SMNVEV (reference sequence). In DNA, the CDR3 is TGTGCCAGCAGTCAAGGGACCTTCCTCTCCTACAATGAGCAGTTCTTC. It is translated as CASSQGTFLSYNEQFF.

The J gene is TRBJ1-1, the V gene TRBV19, with 7 positions matching TRBD1. CDR3 length equals 17 residues. After removal of 0 bases from V and 0 bases from J, the junction contained 7 bases not matched to a gene. Germline CDR1 LNHDA, CDR2 SQIVND (reference sequence). As DNA, the CDR3 is TGTGCCAGTAGTATAGAATACTACGACAGGGTGAACACTGAAGCTTTCTTT. Translated, it gives CASSIEYYDRVNTEAFF.

The rearrangement uses TRBV5-4 and TRBJ1-1; maybe TRBD1 (5 bases). Germline lookup yields CDR1 SGHNT and CDR2 YYREEE (reference sequence). V gave up 7 bases and J gave up 2 bases, with 15 bases separating them. CDR3 size: 14 residues. The CDR3 sequence: CASFTGTGNTEAFF. The CDR3, as DNA: TGTGCCAGCTTCACAGGAACAGGCAACACTGAAGCTTTCTTT.

The chain joins TRBV7-2 to TRBJ2-5, with D tentatively TRBD2 (6 bases). The CDR3 consists of 14 residues. Germline CDR1 SGHTA, CDR2 FQGNSA. Deletions cut 2 bases from V and 2 bases from J, with 9 bases between. The CDR3: CASSLQRVQETQYF. CDR3 coding DNA: TGTGCCAGCAGCTTACAGCGGGTACAAGAGACCCAGTACTTC.

The chain couples TRBV5-4 to TRBJ2-7, with 7 bases fitting TRBD2. The CDR3 consists of 16 residues. V lost 0 bases and J lost 3; bases outside the gene matches: 9. Germline V gives CDR1 SGHNT, CDR2 YYREEE (reference sequence). Here the CDR3 reads CASSLASGMGNYEQYF. Here the CDR3 DNA reads TGTGCCAGCAGCTTGGCAAGCGGGATGGGGAACTACGAGCAGTACTTC.

The chain couples TRBV19 to TRBJ1-3; D gene unclear. The CDR3 spans 12 residues. The germline gives CDR1 LNHDA, CDR2 SQIVND (reference sequence). With 3 bases removed from V and 4 bases from J, the gap between germline ends came to 4 bases. The CDR3, as DNA: TGTGCCAGTAGTATTCGAGGAAACACCATATATTTT. It yields the protein CASSIRGNTIYF.

This chain links TRBV6-6 with TRBJ2-1; the D gene is possibly TRBD2 (6 bases). Between the trimmed V and J ends, which lost 8 bases and 9 bases, there was a span of 17 bases. The CDR3 has 13 residues. Germline V gives CDR1 MNHNY, CDR2 SVGAGI (reference sequence). CDR3 loop: CASLISVSGEQFF. CDR3 nucleotides: TGTGCCAGCTTAATCTCGGTTAGCGGTGAGCAGTTCTTC.

The CDR3 reads CASSLNTDRGYGYTF. The CDR3 nucleotides read TGCGCCAGCAGCTTGAATACGGACAGGGGCTATGGCTACACCTTC. V and J are TRBV5-1 and TRBJ1-2; TRBD1 aligns across 9 bases. From germline, CDR1 is SGHRS and CDR2 YFSETQ. J lost 4 bases, V lost 1 base, and 5 bases had no gene match. CDR3 length: 15 amino acids.

As regards this clone: The same CDR3 is also encoded by other DNA sequences in this sample. The chain is built from TRBV7-2 and TRBJ2-7; D is unresolved. The V end lost 0 bases, the J end lost 1 base, and 7 bases lay between the germline ends. The CDR3 has 14 residues. Germline V gene sequence: CDR1 SGHTA, CDR2 FQGNSA. In DNA, the CDR3 is TGTGCCAGCAGCTTAGCGGGGTCGTCCTACGAGCAGTACTTC. Amino acids: CASSLAGSSYEQYF.

This chain joins TRBV7-8 and TRBJ2-5; TRBD2 matches 15 bases. Germline V gene data show CDR1 as SGHVS and CDR2 as FQNEAQ. Trimming removed 4 bases from V and 5 bases from J; junction bases left unmatched: 2. CDR3 length: 15 residues. The CDR3 loop reads CASSSGLAGGETQYF. As DNA, the CDR3 is TGTGCCAGCAGCTCCGGACTAGCGGGAGGGGAGACCCAGTACTTC.

This clone was seen a single time. The rearrangement links TRBV5-4 to TRBJ2-2, with a possible D match to TRBD1 (5 bases). This CDR3 comprises 14 residues. CDR1 and CDR2 (germline): SGHNT, YYREEE (reference sequence). Trimming took off 2 bases at V and 2 bases at J, with 7 bases between the two ends. The DNA of the CDR3 is TGTGCCAGCAGCTTTGGACACAACACCGGGGAGCTGTTTTTT. Translating gives CASSFGHNTGELFF.